These 12 T cell receptor beta chains originate from one sample sequenced in a study of cytomegalovirus exposure and HLA in healthy donors. Some clones are missing from TCRdb's copy, which holds only in-frame ones; the method was immunoSEQ multiplex PCR. The table includes some 120,000 clones, approximately 89% detected once. Sequencing was performed on PBMCs. The source of these receptors is a man aged 25-45 years in good health and CMV-seronegative.

In its sample, this clone was seen once. The rearrangement links TRBV9 to TRBJ2-7, with D maybe TRBD1 (6 bases). There are 15 residues in the CDR3. V gave up 0 bases and J gave up 2 bases, with 12 bases separating them. Germline values: CDR1 SGDLS, CDR2 YYNGEE. The CDR3 loop reads CASSVGGQPAYEQYF. The CDR3 DNA follows: TGTGCCAGCAGCGTAGGAGGACAGCCCGCCTACGAGCAGTACTTC.

This chain links TRBV14 with TRBJ2-7, with D perhaps TRBD1 (6 bases). The CDR3 loop spans 13 amino acids. Germline CDR1 is SGHDN and CDR2 is FVKESK. Deletions cut 4 bases from V and 4 bases from J, with 11 bases between. CDR3 residues: CASSPRTVYEQYF. The CDR3 bases are TGTGCCAGCAGCCCACGGACAGTTTACGAGCAGTACTTC. Looking up the rest from reference TRBV14 and TRBJ2-7 gives the full variable domain: EAGVTQFPSHSVIEKGQTVTLRCDPISGHDNLYWYRRVMGKEIKFLLHFVKESKQDESGMPNNRFLAERTGGTYSTLKVQPAELEDSGVYFCASSPRTVYEQYFGPGTRLTVT.

The DNA of the CDR3 is TGTGCCAGCAGCTTCCGGGGAACTGGGGCCAACGTCCTGACTTTC. Translation: CASSFRGTGANVLTF. V gene TRBV7-9 combines with J gene TRBJ2-6; D may be TRBD2 (5 bases). V lost 3 bases and J lost 2, with 8 bases in between. The CDR3 runs 15 residues. Germline V lookup: CDR1 SEHNR, CDR2 FQNEAQ (reference sequence).

This chain links TRBV9 with TRBJ1-2, with 7 positions matching TRBD1. Trimming at V came to 7 bases and at J to 4 bases, leaving 4 bases not matched to a gene. The length of the CDR3 is 12 residues. Germline V gives CDR1 SGDLS, CDR2 YYNGEE. CDR3: CASLGQRYGYTF. CDR3 bases: TGTGCCAGCCTGGGACAGCGCTATGGCTACACCTTC.

This clone turned up a few times. The chain is built from TRBV5-1 and TRBJ2-7; 7 positions match TRBD1. The trim removed 2 bases at V and 2 bases at J, leaving 1 base unmatched. Germline V CDR1 and CDR2: SGHRS, YFSETQ. The CDR3 consists of 13 residues. CDR3 in amino acids: CASSFTGAYEQYF. The CDR3 DNA sequence: TGCGCCAGCAGCTTCACAGGGGCCTACGAGCAGTACTTC.

This clone was recorded a few times. The chain combines TRBV28 with TRBJ1-5; 7 bases match TRBD1. Germline V lookup: CDR1 MDHEN, CDR2 SYDVKM. V gave up 7 bases and J gave up 1 base; unmatched junction bases: 7. The length of the CDR3 is 15 residues. For the CDR3, the DNA is TGTGCCAGCACCCTACCGGGACAGAGCAATCAGCCCCAGCATTTT. Amino acid sequence: CASTLPGQSNQPQHF.

The chain couples TRBV16 to TRBJ1-6, with 8 bases identical to TRBD1. This CDR3 is built from 16 residues. From germline, CDR1 is KGHSY and CDR2 FQNENV. With 0 bases clipped from V and 7 bases from J, the junction kept 5 bases outside the gene matches. The DNA for the CDR3 is TGTGCCAGCAGCCAATCCCCCGGACAGGGAAATTCACCCCTCCACTTT. Encoded protein: CASSQSPGQGNSPLHF.

The sample holds one count of this clone. The J gene is TRBJ1-5, the V gene TRBV7-2; no clear D gene. V shed 0 bases and J shed 1 base, with 10 bases lying between them. This CDR3 spans 16 amino acids. The germline CDR1 and CDR2 sequences are SGHTA and FQGNSA. As DNA, the CDR3 is TGTGCCAGCAGCTTAGCGCTGGCCCCGAGCAATCAGCCCCAGCATTTT. Translation gives CASSLALAPSNQPQHF. The complete variable domain, with remaining parts taken from reference TRBV7-2 and TRBJ1-5, reads GAGVSQSPSNKVTEKGKDVELRCDPISGHTALYWYRQSLGQGLEFLIYFQGNSAPDKSGLPSDRFSAERTGGSVSTLTIQRTQQEDSAVYLCASSLALAPSNQPQHFGDGTRLSIL.

The chain recombines TRBV9 with TRBJ1-1, with D possibly matching TRBD1 (6 bases). V was pared by 3 bases and J by 8 bases, with 14 bases between. CDR1 and CDR2 from the germline V gene are SGDLS and YYNGEE. The CDR3 covers 13 residues. CDR3: CASSGALQGEAFF. The CDR3 DNA is TGTGCCAGCAGCGGAGCCTTACAGGGAGAAGCTTTCTTT.

The V gene is TRBV5-6, the J gene TRBJ1-6; D call uncertain. The CDR3 totals 13 residues. Between the trimmed V and J ends, which lost 2 bases and 5 bases, there was a span of 5 bases. CDR1 and CDR2 (germline): SGHDT, YYEEEE. The CDR3 loop is CASSFPDNSPLHF. The DNA of the CDR3 is TGTGCCAGCAGCTTTCCGGATAATTCACCCCTCCACTTT.

This CDR3 is CARIRTNEQFF. CDR3 in DNA: TGTGCCAGAATCCGCACAAATGAGCAGTTCTTC. This sequence joins TRBV6-4 and TRBJ2-1; D not resolved. Germline V gene sequence: CDR1 MRHNA, CDR2 SNTAGT. V gave up 9 bases and J gave up 7 bases, with 10 bases separating them. The CDR3 covers 11 residues.

The chain couples TRBV29-1 to TRBJ2-1, with 14 bases that match TRBD2. V gave up 6 bases and J gave up 16 bases; unmatched junction bases: 11. CDR3 size: 13 residues. Germline V gene lookup returns CDR1 SQVTM and CDR2 ANQGSEA. The CDR3 sequence: CSVGTSGGLSAFF. The DNA of the CDR3 is TGCAGCGTCGGGACTAGCGGGGGCCTGTCGGCTTTCTTC.